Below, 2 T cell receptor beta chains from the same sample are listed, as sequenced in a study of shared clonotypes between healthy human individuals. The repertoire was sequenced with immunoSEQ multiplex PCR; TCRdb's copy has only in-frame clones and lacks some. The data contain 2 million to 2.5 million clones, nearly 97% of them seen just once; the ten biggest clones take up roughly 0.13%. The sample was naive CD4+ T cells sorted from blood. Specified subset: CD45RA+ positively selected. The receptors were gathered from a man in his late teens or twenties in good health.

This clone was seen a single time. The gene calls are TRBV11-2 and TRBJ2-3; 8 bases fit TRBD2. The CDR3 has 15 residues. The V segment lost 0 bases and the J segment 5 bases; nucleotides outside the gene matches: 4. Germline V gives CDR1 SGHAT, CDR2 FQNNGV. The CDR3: CASSLERGDRDTQYF. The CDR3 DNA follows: TGTGCCAGCAGCTTAGAGCGGGGGGATCGAGATACGCAGTATTTT.

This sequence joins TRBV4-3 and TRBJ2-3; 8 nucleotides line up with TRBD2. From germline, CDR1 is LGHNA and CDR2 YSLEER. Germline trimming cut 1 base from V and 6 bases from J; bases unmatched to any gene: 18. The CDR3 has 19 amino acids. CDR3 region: CASSQAGFVAGRAVDTQYF. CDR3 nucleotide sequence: TGCGCCAGCAGCCAAGCCGGGTTCGTAGCCGGGAGGGCCGTGGATACGCAGTATTTT.